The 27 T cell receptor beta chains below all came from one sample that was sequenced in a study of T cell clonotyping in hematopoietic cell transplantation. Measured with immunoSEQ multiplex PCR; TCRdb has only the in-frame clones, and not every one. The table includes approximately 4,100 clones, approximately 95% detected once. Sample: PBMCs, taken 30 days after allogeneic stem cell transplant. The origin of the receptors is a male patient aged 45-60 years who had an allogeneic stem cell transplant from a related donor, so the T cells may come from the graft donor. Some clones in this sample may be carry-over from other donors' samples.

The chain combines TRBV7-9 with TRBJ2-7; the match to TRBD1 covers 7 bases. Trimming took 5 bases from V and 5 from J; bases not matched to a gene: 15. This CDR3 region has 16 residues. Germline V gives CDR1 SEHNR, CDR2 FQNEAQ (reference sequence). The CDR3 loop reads CASSHVTGVSRDEQYF. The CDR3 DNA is TGTGCCAGCAGCCACGTCACAGGGGTAAGCCGGGACGAGCAGTACTTC.

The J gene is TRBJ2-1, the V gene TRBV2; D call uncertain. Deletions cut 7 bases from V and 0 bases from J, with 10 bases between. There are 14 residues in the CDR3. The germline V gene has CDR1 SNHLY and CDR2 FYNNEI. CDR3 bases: TGTGCCAGCATAACCCAGAGCTCCTACAATGAGCAGTTCTTC. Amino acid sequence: CASITQSSYNEQFF.

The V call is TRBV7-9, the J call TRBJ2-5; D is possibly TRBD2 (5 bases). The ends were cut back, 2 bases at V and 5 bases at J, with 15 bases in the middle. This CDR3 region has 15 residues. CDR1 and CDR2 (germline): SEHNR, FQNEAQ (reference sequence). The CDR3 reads CASSLLGSSQETQYF. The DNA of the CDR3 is TGTGCCAGCAGCTTACTGGGGAGTAGTCAGGAGACCCAGTACTTC.

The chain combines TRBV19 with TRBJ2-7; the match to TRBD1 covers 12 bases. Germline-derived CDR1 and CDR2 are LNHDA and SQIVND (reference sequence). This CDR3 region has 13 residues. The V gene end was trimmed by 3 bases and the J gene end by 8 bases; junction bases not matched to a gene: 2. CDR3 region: CASSIGTGGKQYF. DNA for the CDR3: TGTGCCAGTAGTATCGGGACAGGGGGCAAGCAGTACTTC.

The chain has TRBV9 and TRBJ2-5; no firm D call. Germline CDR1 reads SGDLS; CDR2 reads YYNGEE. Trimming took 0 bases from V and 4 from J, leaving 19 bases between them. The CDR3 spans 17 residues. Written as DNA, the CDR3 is TGTGCCAGCAGCGTAGCTCCATCCCCTCGATATGGAGAGACCCAGTACTTC. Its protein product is CASSVAPSPRYGETQYF.

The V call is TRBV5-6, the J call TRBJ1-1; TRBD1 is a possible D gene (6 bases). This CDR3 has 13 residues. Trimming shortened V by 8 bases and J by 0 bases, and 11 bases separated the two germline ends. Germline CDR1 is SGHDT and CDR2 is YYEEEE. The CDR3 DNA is TGTGCCAGTATACAGGGTATGAACACTGAAGCTTTCTTT. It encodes CASIQGMNTEAFF.

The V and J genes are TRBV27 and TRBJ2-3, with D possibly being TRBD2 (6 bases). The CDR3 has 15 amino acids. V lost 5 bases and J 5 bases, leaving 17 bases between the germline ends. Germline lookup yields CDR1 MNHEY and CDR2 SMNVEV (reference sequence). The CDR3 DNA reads TGTGCCAGCAGTGCCAGACTAGTGCTAGGAGATACGCAGTATTTT. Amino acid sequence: CASSARLVLGDTQYF.

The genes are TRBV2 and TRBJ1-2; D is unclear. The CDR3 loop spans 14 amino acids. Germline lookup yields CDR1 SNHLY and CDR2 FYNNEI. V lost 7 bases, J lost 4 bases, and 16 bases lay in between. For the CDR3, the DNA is TGTGCCAGCATCGGTGATGGGTTTAGCTATGGCTACACCTTC. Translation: CASIGDGFSYGYTF.

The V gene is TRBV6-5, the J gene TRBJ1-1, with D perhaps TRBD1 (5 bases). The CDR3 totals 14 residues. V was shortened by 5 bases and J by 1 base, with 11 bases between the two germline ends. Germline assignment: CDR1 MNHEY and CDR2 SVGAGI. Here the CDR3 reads CASSRDVQNTEAFF. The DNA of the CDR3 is TGTGCCAGCAGTCGGGACGTCCAGAACACTGAAGCTTTCTTT.

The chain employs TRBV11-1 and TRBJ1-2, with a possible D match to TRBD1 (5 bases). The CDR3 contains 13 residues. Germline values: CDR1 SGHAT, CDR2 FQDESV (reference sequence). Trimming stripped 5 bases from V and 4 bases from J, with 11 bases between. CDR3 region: CASSTPGGYGYTF. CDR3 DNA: TGTGCCAGCAGCACACCGGGGGGCTATGGCTACACCTTC.

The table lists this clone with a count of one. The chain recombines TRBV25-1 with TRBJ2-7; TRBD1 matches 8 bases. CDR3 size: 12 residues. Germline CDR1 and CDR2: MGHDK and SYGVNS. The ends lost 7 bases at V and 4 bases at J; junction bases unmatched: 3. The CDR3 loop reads CASKTGAYEQYF. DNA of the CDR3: TGTGCCAGCAAGACAGGGGCATACGAGCAGTACTTC.

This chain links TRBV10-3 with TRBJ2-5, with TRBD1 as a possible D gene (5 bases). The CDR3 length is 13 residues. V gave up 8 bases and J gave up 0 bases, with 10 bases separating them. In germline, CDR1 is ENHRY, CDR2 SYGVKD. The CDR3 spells CAIGARDQETQYF. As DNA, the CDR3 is TGTGCCATCGGGGCTAGGGACCAAGAGACCCAGTACTTC.

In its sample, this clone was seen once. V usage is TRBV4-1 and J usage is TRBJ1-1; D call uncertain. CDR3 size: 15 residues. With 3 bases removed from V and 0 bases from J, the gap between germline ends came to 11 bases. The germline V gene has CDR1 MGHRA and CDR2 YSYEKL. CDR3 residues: CASSHVKIMNTEAFF. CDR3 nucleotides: TGCGCCAGCAGCCACGTAAAAATCATGAACACTGAAGCTTTCTTT.

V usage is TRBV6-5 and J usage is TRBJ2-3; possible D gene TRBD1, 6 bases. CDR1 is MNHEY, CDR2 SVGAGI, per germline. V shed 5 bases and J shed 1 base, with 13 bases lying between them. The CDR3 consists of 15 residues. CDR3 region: CASSRRGYGTDTQYF. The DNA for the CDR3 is TGTGCCAGCAGTCGCAGGGGTTACGGCACAGATACGCAGTATTTT.

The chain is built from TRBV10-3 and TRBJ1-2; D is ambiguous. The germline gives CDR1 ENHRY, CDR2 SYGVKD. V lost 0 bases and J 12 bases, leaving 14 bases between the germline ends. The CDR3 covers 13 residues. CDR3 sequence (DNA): TGTGCCATCAGTGAGTCGGGGTCTACTAGCCACACCTTC. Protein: CAISESGSTSHTF.

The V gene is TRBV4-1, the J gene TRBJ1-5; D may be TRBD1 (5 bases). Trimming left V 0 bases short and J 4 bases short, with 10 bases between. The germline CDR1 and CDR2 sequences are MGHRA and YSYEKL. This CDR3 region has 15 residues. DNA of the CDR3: TGCGCCAGCAGCCAAGACAGGGTAGGTAATCAGCCCCAGCATTTT. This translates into CASSQDRVGNQPQHF.

The CDR3 DNA sequence: TGTGCCAGCAGTGCTAGACGAGCGGGGGGCCGCACAGATACGCAGTATTTT. Translated: CASSARRAGGRTDTQYF. The genes are TRBV6-1 and TRBJ2-3; 9 nucleotides align to TRBD2. From germline, CDR1 is MNHNS and CDR2 SASEGT. The CDR3 covers 17 residues. V shed 4 bases and J 1 base; nucleotides not matched to a gene: 9.

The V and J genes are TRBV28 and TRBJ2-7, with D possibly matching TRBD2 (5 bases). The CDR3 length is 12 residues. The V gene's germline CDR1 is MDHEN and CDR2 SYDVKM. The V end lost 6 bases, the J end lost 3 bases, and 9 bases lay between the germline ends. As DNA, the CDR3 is TGTGCCAGCAGGGAAGGGAGCTACGAGCAGTACTTC. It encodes CASREGSYEQYF.

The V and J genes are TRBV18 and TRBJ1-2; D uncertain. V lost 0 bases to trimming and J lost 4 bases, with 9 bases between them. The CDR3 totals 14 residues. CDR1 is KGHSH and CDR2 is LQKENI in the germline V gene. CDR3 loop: CASSPPSGSYGYTF. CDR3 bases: TGTGCCAGCTCACCACCTTCCGGGAGCTATGGCTACACCTTC. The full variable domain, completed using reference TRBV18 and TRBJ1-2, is NAGVMQNPRHLVRRRGQEARLRCSPMKGHSHVYWYRQLPEEGLKFMVYLQKENIIDESGMPKERFSAEFPKEGPSILRIQQVVRGDSAAYFCASSPPSGSYGYTFGSGTRLTVV.

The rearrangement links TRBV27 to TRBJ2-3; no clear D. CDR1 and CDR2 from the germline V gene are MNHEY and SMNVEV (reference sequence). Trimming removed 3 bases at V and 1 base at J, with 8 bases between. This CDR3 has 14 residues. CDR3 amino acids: CASSLEQGTDTQYF. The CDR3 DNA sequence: TGTGCCAGCAGTTTGGAGCAGGGCACAGATACGCAGTATTTT.

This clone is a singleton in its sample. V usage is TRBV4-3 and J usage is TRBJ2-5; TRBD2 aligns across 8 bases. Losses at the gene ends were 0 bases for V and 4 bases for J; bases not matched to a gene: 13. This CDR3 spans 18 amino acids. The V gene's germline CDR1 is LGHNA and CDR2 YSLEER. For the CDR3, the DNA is TGCGCCAGCAGCCAAGATTTGTCTAGCGGGCTTACTAGAGAGACCCAGTACTTC. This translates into CASSQDLSSGLTRETQYF.

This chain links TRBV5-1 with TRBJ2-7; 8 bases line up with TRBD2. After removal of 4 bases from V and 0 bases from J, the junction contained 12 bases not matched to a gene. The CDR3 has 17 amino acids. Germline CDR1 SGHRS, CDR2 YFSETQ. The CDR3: CASSKATSDIHSYEQYF. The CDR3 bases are TGCGCCAGCAGCAAAGCGACTAGCGACATCCACTCCTACGAGCAGTACTTC.

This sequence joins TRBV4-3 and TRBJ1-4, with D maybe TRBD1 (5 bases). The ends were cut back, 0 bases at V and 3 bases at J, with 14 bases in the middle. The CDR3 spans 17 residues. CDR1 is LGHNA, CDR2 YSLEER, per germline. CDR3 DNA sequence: TGCGCCAGCAGCCAAGATCGAGTCAGGGTCGCTAATGAAAAACTGTTTTTT. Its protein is CASSQDRVRVANEKLFF.

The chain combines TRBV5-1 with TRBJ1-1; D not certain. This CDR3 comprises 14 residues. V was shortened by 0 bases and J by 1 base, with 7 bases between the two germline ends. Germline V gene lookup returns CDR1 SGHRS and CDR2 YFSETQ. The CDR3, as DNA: TGCGCCAGCAGCTTGGTTCACGAGAACACTGAAGCTTTCTTT. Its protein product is CASSLVHENTEAFF.

CDR3: CASSVSAATGTQYF. Written as DNA, the CDR3 is TGTGCCAGCAGTGTTTCCGCGGCCACCGGGACCCAGTACTTC. The chain joins TRBV6-1 to TRBJ2-5; the D is unclear. CDR3 size: 14 residues. V dropped 4 bases and J dropped 7 bases, with 16 bases sitting between them. CDR1 MNHNS and CDR2 SASEGT come from the germline V gene.

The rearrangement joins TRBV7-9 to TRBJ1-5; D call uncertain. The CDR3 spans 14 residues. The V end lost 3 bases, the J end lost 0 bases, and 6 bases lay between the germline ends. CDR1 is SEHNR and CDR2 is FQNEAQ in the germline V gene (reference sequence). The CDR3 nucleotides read TGTGCCAGCAGCTTTGGTTCTAGCAATCAGCCCCAGCATTTT. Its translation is CASSFGSSNQPQHF.

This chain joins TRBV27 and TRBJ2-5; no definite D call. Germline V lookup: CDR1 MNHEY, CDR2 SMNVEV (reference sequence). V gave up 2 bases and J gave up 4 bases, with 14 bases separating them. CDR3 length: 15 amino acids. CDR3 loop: CASSLGQNKVETQYF. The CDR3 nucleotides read TGTGCCAGCAGTTTAGGGCAAAACAAAGTAGAGACCCAGTACTTC.